Below, 3 T cell receptor beta chains from the same sample are listed, as sequenced in a study of human T cells and chemical hapten exposure. Time point reported: pre-sensitization, week 0. Described treatment: therapeutic diphenylcyclopropenone sensitization with weekly scalp DPC. TCRdb re-derived calls from the RACE reads in MiXCR, one entry per CDR3 protein. The sample consists of 270,000 or so distinct CDR3 sequences, almost 8% of them appearing once. This specimen consisted of whole blood, obtained in connection with sensitization to the hapten diphenylcyclopropenone (DPC). Receptors were obtained from a man aged 18 to 30 with alopecia areata. Some clones in this sample may be carry-over from other donors' samples.

This clonotype occurred a few times. As DNA, the CDR3 is TGTGCCAGCAGCCAAGATCTGTACGGTGAAGCTTTCTTT. This translates into CASSQDLYGEAFF. The chain carries TRBV3-1 and TRBJ1-1, with D unresolved. This CDR3 contains 13 residues. Trimming stripped 0 bases from V and 7 bases from J, with 9 bases between. Germline loops: CDR1 LGHDT, CDR2 YNNKEL (reference sequence).

This clonotype showed up just a few times. This rearrangement joins TRBV14 to TRBJ1-1; D is unclear. CDR1 and CDR2 (germline): SGHDN, FVKESK. With 0 bases removed from V and 1 base from J, the gap between germline ends came to 9 bases. The CDR3 runs to 15 residues. Written as DNA, the CDR3 is TGTGCCAGCAGCCAAGATCCTTTAAAGAACACTGAAGCTTTCTTT. Translation gives CASSQDPLKNTEAFF.

This clonotype was detected many times. V usage is TRBV7-9 and J usage is TRBJ2-1; D is possibly TRBD2 (6 bases). Germline V gene data show CDR1 as SEHNR and CDR2 as FQNEAQ (reference sequence). This CDR3 is built from 14 residues. Deletions cut 3 bases from V and 4 bases from J, with 10 bases between. CDR3 sequence: CASSFTGDYNEQFF. The CDR3 DNA reads TGTGCCAGCAGCTTTACGGGGGATTACAATGAGCAGTTCTTC.